The next 12 T cell receptor beta chains were all read from a single sample in a study of chemoradiotherapy in HPV16-positive cancers. Data came from immunoSEQ multiplex PCR; TCRdb stores just in-frame clones and leaves some out. The table has under 25,000 clones, approximately 84% seen once. This material consisted of blood, taken from a patient who underwent chemoradiotherapy. These receptors were obtained from a human donor with HPV-associated anogenital cancer.

The rearrangement joins TRBV19 to TRBJ2-6, with D maybe TRBD2 (5 bases). Germline CDR1 LNHDA, CDR2 SQIVND (reference sequence). The CDR3 is 15 residues long. V shed 5 bases and J shed 2 bases, with 10 bases lying between them. The CDR3 DNA is TGTGCCAGTAGTCACGAGAGGGCTGGGGCCAACGTCCTGACTTTC. As protein: CASSHERAGANVLTF. The variable domain in full, with the rest retrieved from reference TRBV19 and TRBJ2-6, is DGGITQSPKYLFRKEGQNVTLSCEQNLNHDAMYWYRQDPGQGLRLIYYSQIVNDFQKGDIAEGYSVSREKKESFPLTVTSAQKNPTAFYLCASSHERAGANVLTFGAGSRLTVL.

The CDR3 bases are TGTGCCAGCTCACCGGGGGGCTGGTACGAGCAGTACTTC. Translating it yields CASSPGGWYEQYF. The chain couples TRBV18 to TRBJ2-7; D may correspond to TRBD1 or TRBD2 (6 bases each). V was trimmed by 3 bases and J by 4 bases, leaving 10 bases between them. The CDR3 extends over 13 amino acids. Per germline, CDR1 KGHSH and CDR2 LQKENI. Based on the CDR3 plus reference TRBV18 and TRBJ2-7, the full variable domain is NAGVMQNPRHLVRRRGQEARLRCSPMKGHSHVYWYRQLPEEGLKFMVYLQKENIIDESGMPKERFSAEFPKEGPSILRIQQVVRGDSAAYFCASSPGGWYEQYFGPGTRLTVT.

V usage is TRBV5-1 and J usage is TRBJ1-3, with 7 bases lining up with TRBD1. Germline V CDR1 and CDR2: SGHRS, YFSETQ. The trim removed 3 bases at V and 4 bases at J, leaving 4 bases unmatched. This CDR3 is 14 amino acids long. The DNA of the CDR3 is TGCGCCAGCAGCTCGACAGGGTTAGGAAACACCATATATTTT. As protein: CASSSTGLGNTIYF.

This clone was counted a few times. The chain links TRBV11-2 to TRBJ2-7, with 10 bases aligning to TRBD2. Germline values: CDR1 SGHAT, CDR2 FQNNGV. The CDR3 has 15 residues. The V and J ends lost 0 bases and 4 bases, in that order; junction bases with no gene match: 3. CDR3 region: CASSLEAGGWYEQYF. The CDR3 nucleotides read TGTGCCAGCAGCTTAGAAGCGGGGGGGTGGTACGAGCAGTACTTC. The full variable domain, its missing parts supplied by reference TRBV11-2 and TRBJ2-7, is EAGVAQSPRYKIIEKRQSVAFWCNPISGHATLYWYQQILGQGPKLLIQFQNNGVVDDSQLPKDRFSAERLKGVDSTLKIQPAKLEDSAVYLCASSLEAGGWYEQYFGPGTRLTVT.

The chain employs TRBV5-1 and TRBJ2-6; the D gene is possibly TRBD2 (5 bases). The CDR3 loop spans 16 amino acids. Germline loops: CDR1 SGHRS, CDR2 YFSETQ. The V gene lost 4 bases and the J gene lost 0 bases, with 11 bases spanning the gap. In nucleotides, the CDR3 is TGCGCCAGCAGCGCGGACGGACTCTCTGGGGCCAACGTCCTGACTTTC. Translation gives CASSADGLSGANVLTF.

The table lists this clone with a count of one. The gene calls are TRBV19 and TRBJ2-5; TRBD1 matches 9 bases. Trimming took 3 bases from V and 4 from J; bases not matched to a gene: 9. The CDR3 loop spans 16 amino acids. Germline V gene data show CDR1 as LNHDA and CDR2 as SQIVND (reference sequence). The CDR3 region is CASSISRNRGRETQYF. The CDR3 DNA reads as TGTGCCAGTAGTATTTCGCGTAACAGGGGGCGAGAGACCCAGTACTTC.

As to this clone: The DNA is left out, because the CDR3 cannot be placed on it with certainty; the CDR3 is given as TCRdb lists it. This sequence joins TRBV19 and TRBJ1-4. Germline lookup yields CDR1 LNHDA and CDR2 SQIVND (reference sequence). The CDR3 is 17 residues long, ends included. The CDR3 loop is CASTSGTGQPFNEKLFF.

The chain uses TRBV7-2 and TRBJ1-1; D ambiguous. This CDR3 is built from 15 residues. Trimming took 5 bases from V and 0 from J, leaving 13 bases between them. CDR1 and CDR2 from the germline V gene are SGHTA and FQGNSA. CDR3 coding DNA: TGTGCCAGCAGCCCGTGGGGAGTGGTGAACACTGAAGCTTTCTTT. This codes for CASSPWGVVNTEAFF.

V is TRBV15 and J is TRBJ1-5, with D possibly being TRBD1 (5 bases). V was shortened by 3 bases and J by 2 bases, with 11 bases between the two germline ends. The CDR3 consists of 15 residues. The germline CDR1 and CDR2 sequences are LNHNV and YYDKDF (reference sequence). The CDR3 is CATSSRGTGNQPQHF. CDR3 bases: TGTGCCACCAGCAGTCGGGGGACGGGCAATCAGCCCCAGCATTTT.

J is TRBJ1-1 and V is TRBV29-1; D perhaps matches TRBD1 (5 bases). This CDR3 is built from 14 residues. Trimming pared 7 bases from V and 1 base from J, leaving 16 bases between. Germline CDR1 and CDR2: SQVTM and ANQGSEA. The CDR3 DNA follows: TGCAGCGGGGCACTAGGGGTAGCGAACACTGAAGCTTTCTTT. It codes for CSGALGVANTEAFF.

The rearrangement links TRBV7-9 to TRBJ2-1, with a tentative D call TRBD2 (6 bases). Trimming removed 10 bases at V and 9 bases at J, with 22 bases between. From germline, CDR1 is SEHNR and CDR2 FQNEAQ (reference sequence). CDR3 size: 14 residues. The CDR3 spells CATRNQGRGGEQFF. The CDR3 bases are TGTGCCACCAGAAACCAAGGGCGGGGCGGTGAGCAGTTCTTC.

CDR3 nucleotides: TGCGCCAGCAAAGGGACAGGGGGCGTCCCTCTCCCGAACACCGGGGAGCTGTTTTTT. Amino acids: CASKGTGGVPLPNTGELFF. The rearrangement uses TRBV10-1 and TRBJ2-2; 12 positions agree with TRBD1. V shed 7 bases and J 0 bases; nucleotides not matched to a gene: 12. Germline values: CDR1 WNHNN, CDR2 SYGVQD (reference sequence). The CDR3 spans 19 residues.